This T cell receptor beta chain emerged from a study of cytomegalovirus exposure and HLA in healthy donors (dated 2017 in TCRdb). Study-level background: According to an earlier analysis of a few hundred of the donors, about 179 million T cells yielded 117 million unique TCR beta sequences and 250 to 350 Gb of sequence data. About five DR-DQ haplotypes were handled as single units for association and clustering, since linkage in the cohort was strong. In addition to the first cohort of 666 subjects, a separate validation cohort of approximately 110 different subjects was used. HLA typing included class I and class II loci at four-digit resolution. The later analysis used no new phenotypic data to find candidate immune exposures, relying instead on TCR beta sequences and their occurrence across donors. To predict cytomegalovirus infection status, the study combined high-throughput TCR immunosequencing, statistical association of individual TCRs with disease status, and machine learning. Of the 300 to 500 genotyped donors, less than 85% were placed in the genetic ancestry cluster associated with self-reported Caucasian donors. The study was designed to test whether signatures of past pathogen exposure could be identified by cataloging public T cell receptors. Donor age, sex, ethnicity and CMV serostatus were collected together with the repertoire data. All discovery cohort repertoires had been generated on a single sequencing platform. To decide whether each TCR beta V gene segment behaved as functional or pseudogenic, an earlier analysis of 587 of the donors relied on high-throughput TCR beta sequencing. The number of donors typed differed by locus, with about 629-630 for A, B, C, DRB1 and DQB1, more than 500 for DQA1, 600 to 610 for DPA1, and some 440 for DPB1. A later analysis re-examined previously published TCR beta repertoires from more than 600 donors and added high-resolution HLA genotyping to investigate patterns of TCR occurrence. On average, over 200,000 unique TCR beta nucleotide sequences were sequenced per donor among 398 genotyped donors of the cohort, with 15% to 20% of those sequences being non-productive. A later genetic analysis used genome-wide SNP genotypes for about three fifths of the roughly 700 donors, treating that subset as a discovery cohort. The study profiled the T cell repertoires of 500 to 800 subjects by immunosequencing and related them to cytomegalovirus serostatus. An early release covering just under 650 HLA-typed donors comprised roughly 300 gigabases of sequencing data and approximately 80 million unique TCR sequences.

Its CDR3 holds 17 amino acids, cysteine through phenylalanine. CDR3 DNA is the only sequence kept; it has 51 bases, read in frame from the first base. V is pared back by 1 base and J by 2 bases, with 17 bases lying between the germline termini. Reading the germline V gene (reference sequence) gives CDR1 SEHNR and CDR2 FQNEAQ. The paper as a whole reports these results and caveats: A total of 164 TCR beta chains were listed by the study as associated with cytomegalovirus. Several of the top co-occurrence clusters appeared to be linked to parvovirus B19, influenza, CMV and Epstein-Barr virus, according to a later analysis. While some public TCRs were present in many individuals, most TCR sequences turned up only very rarely across donors. A further reported finding was that TCR beta sequences accurately predicted the HLA-A and HLA-B alleles for most subjects in the first cohort. Strong co-occurrence of HLA alleles, especially DR and DQ, made assigning TCR associations to individual alleles difficult. Some IMGT-functional V segments, including TRBV6-2 and TRBV6-3, could not be told apart with the 87-base-pair reads, so those segments were excluded. A later genetic analysis associated a missense DCLRE1C variant with V-gene and J-gene trimming of TCR beta chains, and an independent cohort replicated the association. A few of the identified cytomegalovirus-associated TCR beta chains were confirmed in vitro to be specific for cytomegalovirus antigens. In an earlier analysis of under 600 of the donors, most TCR beta V segments were observed in productive rearrangements about 87% or about 30% of the time, broadly matching IMGT annotations. Correlated functional status among segregating V segments might be attributable to linkage disequilibrium, but an unknown experimental factor could not be ruled out. In a later analysis, HLA-associated TCR beta chains showed more clonal expansion and lower generation probabilities than non-associated chains that were equally common. Compared with the approximately 720-donor mean, donors in an Asian-associated ancestry cluster had fewer N-insertions in productive TCRs, according to a later genetic analysis. The authors suggested that the approach could potentially be generalized to other disease states and immunological phenotypes. In a later analysis, the rate of TCR association differed among HLA loci, with DRB1 alleles having the most associated TCRs and HLA-C alleles having the fewest. A group of highly shared sequence variants was considered likely to be a technical artifact of the sequencing pipeline. Only TCR beta chains were sequenced in this cohort, and the absence of alpha or paired-chain data limited detectable features. Around 16 rarely observed V segments, including chromosome 9 orphons, were excluded from the earlier analysis of some 590 of the donors because counts were too low. A later analysis associated around 16,000 TCR beta sequences with specific HLA alleles at a false discovery rate of 0.05. For the cohort, immune exposure information was limited to CMV serostatus. The classifier was reported to diagnose cytomegalovirus status with high specificity and sensitivity in both the original cohort and the validation cohort. In a later analysis, most CMV-associated TCR beta chains were found to appear HLA-restricted, with HLA associations seemingly driven largely by CMV exposure. Roughly uniform sequencing depth across donors was assumed in presence/absence analyses, although this assumption may not hold. Because HLA typing was missing for some donors at each locus, association tests included only the typed subset.

Libraries were constructed by the immunoSEQ multiplex PCR assay. For the multiplex PCR, a mixture combining 60 forward primers for TCR Vbeta segments and 13 reverse primers for TCR Jbeta segments was used. The CDR3 region of rearranged TCR beta genes was amplified from genomic DNA by a multiplex PCR assay. Amplified TCR beta libraries were sequenced as 87-base-pair reads on the Illumina HiSeq System. As for the original processing: A later analysis counted about 82 million unique TCR beta chains across the 650 to 800 repertoires, and 9 million to 14 million of these chains were shared by at least two donors. To remove PCR and sequencing errors, raw reads were error-corrected and collapsed into unique sequences using a nearest-neighbor algorithm that merged closely related sequences. V, D and J gene segments were assigned by aligning CDR3 sequences to IMGT reference sequences. For a sequence to be retained, a match of at least six nucleotides was required to both a V gene segment and a J gene segment. Rearrangements were classified as productive when the CDR3 lacked stop codons and remained in frame with V and J, and all other rearrangements were classified as non-productive. CDR3 was defined according to IMGT convention as the region running from the second conserved V-encoded cysteine to the conserved J-encoded phenylalanine. The earlier analysis of 500 to 650 of the donors excluded any sequence lacking an unambiguous match to a single V gene segment. In an earlier analysis of 587 of the donors, V segments were called functional above 56.7% productive rearrangements and were called segregating when the between-donor standard deviation exceeded 5%. A statistical classification framework was built for diagnosing cytomegalovirus status from the catalog of TCR beta chain sequences. A later analysis assigned V and J genes by comparing TCR nucleotide sequences with IMGT/GENE-DB human TR gene sequences. The TCRdist pipeline was used in a later analysis to assign CDR3 sequences and most-parsimonious VDJ recombination scenarios. In a later analysis, each TCR beta chain was defined by its CDR3 amino acid sequence together with its V-gene family, and reads lacking a unique V-gene family were excluded. To address suspected cross-contamination and a sequencing artifact, a later analysis removed approximately 600 highly shared, low-generation-probability nucleotide sequences. In a later analysis, a clonal expansion index for each public chain was calculated from normalized within-repertoire ranks of inferred template counts. In a later analysis, generation probabilities were computed using a VDJ recombination model fitted to out-of-frame rearrangements, and the results were checked against IGoR. Hypergeometric tests were used in a later analysis to score TCR-TCR, TCR-HLA and TCR-CMV co-occurrence, with a repertoire-size bias correction applied to the TCR pairs. To estimate false discovery rates, a later analysis permuted the HLA or CMV assignments 20 times. A later analysis grouped co-occurring TCRs with DBSCAN, adding TCRdist sequence similarity when clustering within HLA-allele-positive subsets. Co-occurrence clustering excluded repertoires with fewer than 30,000 or more than 120,000 public chains, plus five with anomalous nucleotide sharing. TCRdb stores this immuneACCESS table with in-frame sequences only. Part of the clones is absent; in the studies checked, under half of the shortfall reflects unresolved V genes, and no reason is known for the rest. V and J calls and clone size are copied from that table; D and trimming were computed from the DNA. This sample gives about 190,000 clones in total; roughly 85% of them show up just once. In total, the top ten clones hold around 1.7% of the sample.

The cohort consisted of 666 healthy bone marrow donors. Cohort members were all nominally healthy when sampled, although unrecorded immune exposures were likely present. The donor was CMV seronegative and was included in the group of a few hundred seronegative cohort members. Each donor provided a peripheral blood sample, and peripheral blood mononuclear cells were used for TCR beta sequencing. Genomic DNA extraction from the blood cell samples was performed with the Qiagen DNeasy Blood Extraction Kit. To note about this clone: This clone's antigen is unknown. The sample holds no much larger clone one base away, and base qualities are not on file.

This chain is built from TRBV7-9 and TRBJ1-1; the D gene is perhaps TRBD1, on 6 matching bases. Sample: PBMCs. The sequence was collected from a woman between 18 and 30 years old in good health and CMV-seronegative. The CDR3 protein: CASSLVGQGRINTEAFF. In nucleotides, the sequence is TGTGCCAGCAGCTTAGTAGGGCAGGGGAGAATCAACACTGAAGCTTTCTTT.